The clone carrying this T cell receptor (beta chain) was seen at least ten times. The antigen remains unidentified. Alongside a J-beta primer mix, a sample-barcoded 5' primer served in a second PCR lasting roughly 6 to 11 cycles. TCRdb reprocessed the 5' RACE reads via MiXCR and lists one record per CDR3 protein. The table shows 600,000 or so distinct CDR3 sequences, with 20% to 25% occurring only once. This entry comes from a study of blood T cells in healthy people across ages. Study-wide results and caveats: A strong correlation was seen between TCR beta diversity and naive T cell percentage. Donors of long life had a larger count of naive CD4+ cells and greater diversity than aged donors. Per million T cells, TCR beta diversity dropped roughly linearly as age increased.

Germline V CDR1 and CDR2: SGHRS, YFSETQ. V gave up 4 bases and J gave up 5 bases; unmatched junction bases: 3. CDR3 length: 15 residues. The sequenced sample consisted of blood. The genes are TRBV5-1 and TRBJ2-1; 13 bases are a match to TRBD2. The TCR originated in a man in his 70s in good health. The CDR3, as DNA: TGCGCCAGCAGCCCGGGACTAGCGGGAAACAATGAGCAGTTCTTC. Its protein is CASSPGLAGNNEQFF.